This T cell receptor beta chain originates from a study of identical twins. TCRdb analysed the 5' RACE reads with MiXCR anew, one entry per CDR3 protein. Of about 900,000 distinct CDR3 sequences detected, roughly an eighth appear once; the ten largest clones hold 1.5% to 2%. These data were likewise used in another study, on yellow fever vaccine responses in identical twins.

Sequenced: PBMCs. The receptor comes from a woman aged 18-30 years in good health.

The CDR3 protein is CSAKLALSSYNEQFF. In DNA, the CDR3 is TGCAGTGCCAAACTAGCGTTGAGCTCCTACAATGAGCAGTTCTTC. V usage is TRBV20-1 and J usage is TRBJ2-1; 7 positions match TRBD2. The CDR3 length is 15 residues. V lost 6 bases and J lost 0; bases outside the gene matches: 8. Germline V CDR1 and CDR2: DFQATT, SNEGSKA (reference sequence).